The clone carrying this T cell receptor (beta chain) has at least ten counts. The data were taken from a study of patients and donors after allogeneic stem cell transplantation. TCRdb passed the RT-PCR reads through MiXCR, listing each CDR3 protein once. The data contain 200,000 to 250,000 distinct CDR3 sequences, 12% to 15% of them singletons. Germline CDR1 and CDR2: SGHAT and FQDESV (reference sequence). The CDR3 consists of 11 residues. V shed 3 bases and J shed 7 bases, with 6 bases lying between them. The origin of this receptor is a human donor who was either an allogeneic HSCT recipient or a stem cell or donor lymphocyte infusion donor (not recorded which). It is not recorded whose cells these are; they may come from a transplant donor. Sequences were obtained from blood, either unsorted or a sorted T cell fraction (not recorded which). V usage is TRBV11-1 and J usage is TRBJ1-1; D not resolved. CDR3 bases: TGTGCCAGCAGCTTCAAAAATGAAGCTTTCTTT. Residues: CASSFKNEAFF.